These 16 T cell receptor beta chains were sequenced from one sample in a study of T cell repertoires in cytomegalovirus infection. MiXCR, run by TCRdb on the reads, gives a single entry per CDR3 protein. The data hold approximately 1,000,000 distinct CDR3 sequences, with around 29% observed a single time. No cognate antigen is known for these TCRs. This specimen was cultured CD8+ T cells from PBMCs, taken from culture after CMV antigen stimulation. The receptors shown here come from a human donor in good health (CMV status not recorded). Some clones in this sample may be carry-over from other donors' samples.

This chain joins TRBV27 and TRBJ2-1; tentatively, D is TRBD1 (6 bases). Germline CDR1 and CDR2: MNHEY and SMNVEV (reference sequence). Trimming removed 3 bases at V and 1 base at J, with 16 bases between. The CDR3 covers 17 residues. CDR3 DNA: TGTGCCAGCAGTTTCCTAATCAGGGGTCCTTCCTACAATGAGCAGTTCTTC. Translating gives CASSFLIRGPSYNEQFF.

Notes on this clonotype: Since a much larger clone is just one base distant, this may be a read error. V usage is TRBV7-4 and J usage is TRBJ1-6; D is undetermined. V lost 6 bases and J lost 5, with 14 bases in between. The CDR3 length is 15 residues. CDR1 SGHVT and CDR2 SQSDAQ come from the germline V gene. The CDR3 DNA reads TGTGCCAGCAGTCGTTCGGGGATGAATAATTCACCCCTCCACTTT. Protein product: CASSRSGMNNSPLHF. Drawing the rest from reference TRBV7-4 and TRBJ1-6, the complete variable domain is GAGVSQSPRYKVAKRGRDVALRCDSISGHVTLYWYRQTLGQGSEVLTYSQSDAQRDKSGRPSGRFSAERPERSVSTLKIQRTEQGDSAVYLCASSRSGMNNSPLHFGNGTRLTVT.

V and J are TRBV6-5 and TRBJ1-1; TRBD1 is a possible D gene (6 bases). V was trimmed by 7 bases and J by 10 bases, leaving 13 bases between them. The CDR3 runs 11 residues. In germline, CDR1 is MNHEY, CDR2 SVGAGI. The CDR3 is CASMTNRVAFF. CDR3 in DNA: TGTGCCAGCATGACTAACAGGGTAGCTTTCTTT.

This chain connects TRBV7-8 to TRBJ2-7, with D possibly TRBD2 on 6 matching bases. From germline, CDR1 is SGHVS and CDR2 FQNEAQ. The V end was cut by 5 bases, the J end by 4 bases, with 15 bases between. CDR3 length equals 14 residues. The CDR3 loop reads CASSGRTTDYEQYF. CDR3 coding DNA: TGTGCCAGCAGCGGGAGGACGACAGATTACGAGCAGTACTTC.

The rearrangement joins TRBV4-3 to TRBJ1-6; D not certain. Germline loops: CDR1 LGHNA, CDR2 YSLEER. The V end lost 0 bases, the J end lost 7 bases, and 13 bases lay between the germline ends. The CDR3 length is 16 residues. CDR3 bases: TGCGCCAGCAGCCAAGAGCCGGGAACGGGGAATTCACCCCTCCACTTT. Protein: CASSQEPGTGNSPLHF.

The chain recombines TRBV29-1 with TRBJ1-1; 8 nucleotides line up with TRBD1. Germline V gives CDR1 SQVTM, CDR2 ANQGSEA. J lost 1 base, V lost 7 bases, and 11 bases had no gene match. The CDR3 runs to 15 residues. DNA for the CDR3: TGCAGCGCCGAGGGCAGGGGGCTTGGGAACACTGAAGCTTTCTTT. Protein product: CSAEGRGLGNTEAFF. The full variable domain, completed using reference TRBV29-1 and TRBJ1-1, is SAVISQKPSRDICQRGTSLTIQCQVDSQVTMMFWYRQQPGQSLTLIATANQGSEATYESGFVIDKFPISRPNLTFSTLTVSNMSPEDSSIYLCSAEGRGLGNTEAFFGQGTRLTVV.

The rearrangement uses TRBV5-1 and TRBJ2-1, with 9 bases matching TRBD2. The CDR3 is made up of 14 amino acids. The V and J ends lost 7 bases and 3 bases, in that order; junction bases with no gene match: 5. Germline CDR1 is SGHRS and CDR2 is YFSETQ. The CDR3 here is CASGAGGGYNEQFF. CDR3 nucleotides: TGCGCCAGCGGGGCGGGGGGGGGCTACAATGAGCAGTTCTTC.

This clonotype has more than one count but fewer than ten. The rearrangement links TRBV7-2 to TRBJ2-3; 7 positions match TRBD2. The V gene's germline CDR1 is SGHTA and CDR2 FQGNSA. V shed 7 bases and J 9 bases; nucleotides not matched to a gene: 4. The length of the CDR3 is 11 residues. The DNA for the CDR3 is TGTGCCAGCACTTGGGAGGGAACGCAGTATTTT. Protein: CASTWEGTQYF.

The chain combines TRBV9 with TRBJ2-1; the match to TRBD2 covers 11 bases. V trimming: 0 bases; J trimming: 6 bases; junction bases outside the gene matches: 5. This CDR3 spans 16 amino acids. Germline CDR1 and CDR2: SGDLS and YYNGEE. As DNA, the CDR3 is TGTGCCAGCAGCGTAGCTTTAGCGGGGGGGCGCAATGAGCAGTTCTTC. Protein product: CASSVALAGGRNEQFF.

This clonotype was seen more than once but under ten times. The CDR3 DNA reads as TGTGCCACCTGGGGGGTGAGGGGCTACACCTTC. This translates into CATWGVRGYTF. The rearrangement joins TRBV27 to TRBJ1-2, with D possibly TRBD1 on 5 matching bases. The CDR3 loop spans 11 amino acids. Germline assignment: CDR1 MNHEY and CDR2 SMNVEV (reference sequence). V dropped 10 bases and J dropped 8 bases, with 14 bases sitting between them.

This chain connects TRBV7-8 to TRBJ1-6; perhaps TRBD1 as D (5 bases). The CDR3 extends over 16 amino acids. The V and J ends lost 1 base and 14 bases respectively, with 21 bases between them. From germline, CDR1 is SGHVS and CDR2 FQNEAQ. CDR3 amino acids: CASSLEYYEGLDTLHF. The CDR3 nucleotides read TGTGCCAGCAGCTTAGAATATTATGAGGGGCTTGACACCCTCCACTTT.

The chain employs TRBV7-2 and TRBJ1-2; 8 bases are shared with TRBD1. Germline CDR1 SGHTA, CDR2 FQGNSA. The CDR3 is 16 residues long. With 5 bases clipped from V and 4 bases from J, the junction kept 12 bases outside the gene matches. The chain's CDR3 is CASSPRGLDRVYGYTF. The CDR3 nucleotides are TGTGCCAGCAGCCCCAGGGGGTTGGACAGGGTCTATGGCTACACCTTC.

The chain uses TRBV24-1 and TRBJ1-5; 7 nucleotides agree with TRBD1. The germline gives CDR1 KGHDR, CDR2 SFDVKD. With 5 bases clipped from V and 1 base from J, the junction kept 7 bases outside the gene matches. This CDR3 region has 16 residues. The CDR3 spells CATSARDSLSNQPQHF. CDR3 DNA: TGTGCCACCAGTGCACGGGACAGTCTAAGCAATCAGCCCCAGCATTTT.

The chain joins TRBV6-2 or TRBV6-3 to TRBJ2-3; D is perhaps TRBD1 or TRBD2 (5 bases each). Germline V lookup: CDR1 MNHEY, CDR2 SVGEGT. Trimming pared 8 bases from V and 5 bases from J, leaving 11 bases between. There are 12 residues in the CDR3. Here the CDR3 DNA reads TGTGCCAGCGACGGGACGGGAGATACGCAGTATTTT. This sequence encodes CASDGTGDTQYF.

The V gene is TRBV10-3, the J gene TRBJ1-2; TRBD1 matches 9 bases. The CDR3 covers 13 residues. Trimming removed 3 bases from V and 8 bases from J; junction bases left unmatched: 4. From germline, CDR1 is ENHRY and CDR2 SYGVKD. CDR3 sequence (DNA): TGTGCCATCAGTGACGGGACAGGGAGAGGCTACACCTTC. Protein: CAISDGTGRGYTF.

V is TRBV28 and J is TRBJ1-2, with 9 bases matching TRBD1. V lost 1 base and J lost 2; bases outside the gene matches: 8. The CDR3 spans 17 residues. The germline V gene encodes CDR1 MDHEN and CDR2 SYDVKM. CDR3 in DNA: TGTGCCAGCAGTTTATCCCCCTGGGACAGGGTCAACTATGGCTACACCTTC. It is translated as CASSLSPWDRVNYGYTF.